Below are 2 T cell receptor beta chains sequenced from a single sample in a study of patients and donors after allogeneic stem cell transplantation. TCRdb passed the RT-PCR reads through MiXCR, listing each CDR3 protein once. Of about 39,000 distinct CDR3 sequences listed, over 25% were seen once; the top ten hold roughly 70%. The sequenced sample was blood, either unsorted or a sorted T cell fraction (not recorded which). Receptors originate from a human donor who was either an allogeneic HSCT recipient or a stem cell or donor lymphocyte infusion donor (not recorded which). It is not recorded whose cells these are; they may come from a transplant donor.

This clonotype turned up a few times. The V gene is TRBV3-1, the J gene TRBJ2-4; TRBD2 matches at 9 bases. The CDR3 is made up of 15 amino acids. Trimming took 3 bases from V and 6 from J; bases not matched to a gene: 6. The germline V gene has CDR1 LGHDT and CDR2 YNNKEL (reference sequence). Written as DNA, the CDR3 is TGTGCCAGCAGCCACGGGCGGGAGGGCAGAAACATTCAGTACTTC. Amino acids: CASSHGREGRNIQYF.

The J gene is TRBJ2-5, the V gene TRBV28, with D unresolved. Trimming shortened V by 4 bases and J by 7 bases, and 7 bases separated the two germline ends. In germline, CDR1 is MDHEN, CDR2 SYDVKM. The CDR3 is 11 residues long. CDR3 DNA sequence: TGTGCCAGCAGTTCATGGGGGACCCAGTACTTC. It encodes CASSSWGTQYF.